Detailed here is one T cell receptor beta chain. Every subset had its genomic DNA shared out evenly among several immunoSEQ plates. Only in-frame clones appear in the TCRdb table, and some are missing; sequencing was by immunoSEQ multiplex PCR. The sample lists about 470,000 clones, 70% to 80% occurring once. This CDR3 is built from 15 residues. V lost 1 base, J lost 4 bases, and 13 bases lay in between. This record comes from a study of shared clonotypes between healthy human individuals. Sequenced sample: PBMCs. J is TRBJ1-1 and V is TRBV23-1, with D tentatively TRBD1 (6 bases). TRBV23-1 is noted as an ORF with a role that remains uncertain. The receptor was isolated from a woman between 35 and 50 years old in good health. Some clones in this sample may be carry-over from other donors' samples. DNA of the CDR3: TGCGCCAGCAGTCAATATCGGGGGCCGAGCACTGAAGCTTTCTTT. It codes for CASSQYRGPSTEAFF.